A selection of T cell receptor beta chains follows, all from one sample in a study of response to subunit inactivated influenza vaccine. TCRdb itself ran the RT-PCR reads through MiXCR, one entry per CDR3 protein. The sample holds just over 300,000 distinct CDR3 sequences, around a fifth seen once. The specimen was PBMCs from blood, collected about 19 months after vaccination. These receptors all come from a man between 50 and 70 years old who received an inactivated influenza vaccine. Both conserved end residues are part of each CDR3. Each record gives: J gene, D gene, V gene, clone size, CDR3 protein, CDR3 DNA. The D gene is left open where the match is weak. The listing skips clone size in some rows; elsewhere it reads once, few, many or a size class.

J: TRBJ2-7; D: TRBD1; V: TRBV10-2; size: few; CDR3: CASNSGTGGYEQYF; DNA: TGCGCCAGCAATTCGGGGACAGGGGGTTACGAGCAGTACTTC
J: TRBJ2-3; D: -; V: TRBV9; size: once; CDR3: CASSVTVGTGTDTQYF; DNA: TGTGCCAGCAGCGTAACGGTAGGAACCGGGACAGATACGCAGTATTTT
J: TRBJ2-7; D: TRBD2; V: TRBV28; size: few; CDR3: CASSLPSGSTKQYF; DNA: TGTGCCAGCAGTTTGCCTAGCGGGAGCACTAAGCAGTACTTC
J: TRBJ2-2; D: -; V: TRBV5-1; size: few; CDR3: CASSLAPTGELFF; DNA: TGCGCCAGCAGCTTGGCGCCCACCGGGGAGCTGTTTTTT
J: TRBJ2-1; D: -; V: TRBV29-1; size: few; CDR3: CSVDPDREVGLGSNEQFF; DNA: TGCAGCGTTGACCCGGACAGGGAGGTTGGACTAGGTTCCAATGAGCAGTTCTTC
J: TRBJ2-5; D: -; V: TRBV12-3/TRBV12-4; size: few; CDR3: CASSLGDYQETQYF; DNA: TGTGCCAGCAGTTTAGGGGACTACCAAGAGACCCAGTACTTC
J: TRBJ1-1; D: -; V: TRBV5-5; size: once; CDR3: CASSLKNTEAFF; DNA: TGTGCCAGCAGCTTGAAGAACACTGAAGCTTTCTTT
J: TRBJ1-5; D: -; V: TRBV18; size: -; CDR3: CASSPTDRYSNQPHHF; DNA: TGTGCCAGCTCACCCACGGACAGATATAGCAATCAGCCCCACCATTTT
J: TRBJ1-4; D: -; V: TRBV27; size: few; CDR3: CASSLLGPPDEKLFF; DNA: TGTGCCAGCAGTTTATTGGGGCCTCCGGATGAAAAACTGTTTTTT
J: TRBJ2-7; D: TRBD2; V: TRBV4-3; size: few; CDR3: CASSQVRTSSYEQYF; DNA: TGCGCCAGCAGCCAAGTCCGGACTAGCAGTTACGAGCAGTACTTC
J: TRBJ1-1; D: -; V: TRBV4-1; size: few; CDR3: CASSQGFSFTGDTEAFF; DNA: TGCGCCAGCAGCCAAGGATTCTCTTTTACAGGAGACACTGAAGCTTTCTTT
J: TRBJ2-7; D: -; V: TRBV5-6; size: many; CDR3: CASSLANEQYF; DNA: TGTGCCAGCAGCTTGGCCAACGAGCAGTACTTC
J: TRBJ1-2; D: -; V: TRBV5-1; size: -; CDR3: CASSLGEGNYGYTF; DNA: TGCGCCAGCAGCTTGGGTGAGGGTAACTATGGCTACACCTTC
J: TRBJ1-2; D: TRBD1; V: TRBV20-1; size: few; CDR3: CSATGNYGYTF; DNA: TGCAGCGCGACAGGGAACTATGGCTACACCTTC
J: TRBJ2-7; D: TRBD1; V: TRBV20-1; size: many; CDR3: CSARTGTGESYEQYF; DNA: TGCAGTGCAAGAACCGGGACAGGAGAATCCTACGAGCAGTACTTC
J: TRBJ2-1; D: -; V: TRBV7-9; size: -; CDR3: CASSPVLTPSDEQFF; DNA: TGTGCCAGCAGCCCCGTACTTACGCCATCAGATGAGCAGTTCTTC
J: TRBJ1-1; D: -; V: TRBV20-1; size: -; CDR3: CSARPVVGIVNTEAFF; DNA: TGCAGTGCGCGGCCGGTGGTGGGAATAGTGAACACTGAAGCTTTCTTT
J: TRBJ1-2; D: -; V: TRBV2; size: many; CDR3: CARQQANYGYTF; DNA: TGTGCCAGACAACAAGCTAACTATGGCTACACCTTC